One sample yielded the 5 T cell receptor beta chains listed below, sequenced in a study of blood T cell repertoires in COVID-19. TCRdb's copy holds only in-frame clones and misses some; the assay was immunoSEQ multiplex PCR. The table has about 300,000 clones, around 82% seen once. The source material was peripheral blood. The receptors were gathered from a woman between 50 and 59 years old with acute or convalescent COVID-19.

The J gene is TRBJ1-1, the V gene TRBV2; 9 bases align to TRBD1. CDR1 and CDR2 from the germline V gene are SNHLY and FYNNEI. CDR3 length equals 13 residues. Trimming took 7 bases from V and 4 from J; bases not matched to a gene: 4. This chain's CDR3 is CASTIQGATEAFF. The CDR3 bases are TGTGCCAGCACTATACAGGGGGCCACTGAAGCTTTCTTT.

J is TRBJ1-1 and V is TRBV29-1; 10 bases fit TRBD1. Unmatched junction bases numbered 5, after V lost 4 bases and J lost 6 bases. The CDR3 has 13 residues. In germline, CDR1 is SQVTM, CDR2 ANQGSEA. The CDR3 loop is CSVAGQGFAEAFF. The CDR3 DNA is TGCAGCGTTGCGGGACAGGGGTTCGCTGAAGCTTTCTTT.

The chain has TRBV27 and TRBJ2-7; TRBD2 matches 7 bases. Looked up from germline, CDR1 is MNHEY and CDR2 is SMNVEV (reference sequence). The CDR3 is 16 amino acids. Trimming removed 5 bases from V and 0 bases from J; junction bases left unmatched: 10. In DNA, the CDR3 is TGTGCCAGCAGTCCTTCTAGCGGAGAGAACTCCTACGAGCAGTACTTC. This translates into CASSPSSGENSYEQYF.

V usage is TRBV7-2 and J usage is TRBJ2-7; D gene uncertain. The CDR3 is 15 amino acids. V lost 1 base to trimming and J lost 0 bases, with 10 bases between them. Germline values: CDR1 SGHTA, CDR2 FQGNSA. In DNA, the CDR3 is TGTGCCAGCAGCTTAGTAGTCCGATTCTCCTACGAGCAGTACTTC. The encoded protein is CASSLVVRFSYEQYF.

The rearrangement joins TRBV7-2 to TRBJ2-1; 8 bases agree with TRBD2. V lost 1 base to trimming and J lost 4 bases; unmatched junction nucleotides: 6. Germline CDR1 and CDR2: SGHTA and FQGNSA. CDR3 length equals 16 residues. In DNA form, the CDR3 reads TGTGCCAGCAGCTTAGTCCCCAGCGGGAGTTACAATGAGCAGTTCTTC. Its protein is CASSLVPSGSYNEQFF.